The 12 T cell receptor beta chains listed next were all sequenced from one sample in a study of technical replicates of blood from several donors. Profiling relied on immunoSEQ multiplex PCR, and the TCRdb table lists in-frame clones only, not all of them. The sample shows about 80,000 clones, 95% to 98% of them seen only once. What was sequenced was T cells isolated from PBMCs. All receptors come from a human donor in good health.

This chain joins TRBV7-9 and TRBJ2-1; 10 nucleotides line up with TRBD2. The CDR3 runs to 18 residues. The trim removed 5 bases at V and 5 bases at J, leaving 15 bases unmatched. The germline V gene encodes CDR1 SEHNR and CDR2 FQNEAQ (reference sequence). The CDR3 nucleotides read TGTGCCAGCAGCCCTAGGGGGGTAGCGGGAGGTTACCACAATGAGCAGTTCTTC. Its protein product is CASSPRGVAGGYHNEQFF. Filled out from reference TRBV7-9 and TRBJ2-1, the complete variable domain reads DTGVSQNPRHKITKRGQNVTFRCDPISEHNRLYWYRQTLGQGPEFLTYFQNEAQLEKSRLLSDRFSAERPKGSFSTLEIQRTEQGDSAMYLCASSPRGVAGGYHNEQFFGPGTRLTVL.

The V and J genes are TRBV30 and TRBJ1-1; the D is unclear. This CDR3 spans 14 amino acids. Germline V gene data show CDR1 as GTSNPN and CDR2 as SVGIG (reference sequence). Trimming took off 0 bases at V and 1 base at J, with 9 bases between the two ends. The CDR3 spells CAWSVLGGNTEAFF. The CDR3 DNA reads TGTGCCTGGAGTGTACTGGGAGGGAACACTGAAGCTTTCTTT.

The rearrangement uses TRBV5-4 and TRBJ2-3, with TRBD1 matching 7 bases. The ends lost 4 bases at V and 1 base at J; junction bases unmatched: 9. The CDR3 loop spans 16 amino acids. Germline assignment: CDR1 SGHNT and CDR2 YYREEE (reference sequence). In DNA form, the CDR3 reads TGTGCCAGCAGCCAGGGGGATTTGGTAGGCACAGATACGCAGTATTTT. Its translation is CASSQGDLVGTDTQYF.

This rearrangement joins TRBV5-4 to TRBJ1-2; unclear D gene. This CDR3 contains 14 residues. Trimming took 0 bases from V and 1 from J, leaving 7 bases between them. In germline, CDR1 is SGHNT, CDR2 YYREEE (reference sequence). CDR3 in DNA: TGTGCCAGCAGCTTGGGCCAGTATAACTATGGCTACACCTTC. This encodes CASSLGQYNYGYTF.

This chain connects TRBV25-1 to TRBJ1-3, with D possibly being TRBD1 (6 bases). Germline-derived CDR1 and CDR2 are MGHDK and SYGVNS. V gave up 1 base and J gave up 0 bases, with 16 bases separating them. The CDR3 sequence is 18 residues long. CDR3 in DNA: TGTGCCAGCAGTGAATTTTCGTGGGGACAAACCTCTGGAAACACCATATATTTT. Translated: CASSEFSWGQTSGNTIYF.

The chain couples TRBV6-5 to TRBJ2-7; 8 bases are a match to TRBD1. Germline V CDR1 and CDR2: MNHEY, SVGAGI. The CDR3 length is 14 residues. V lost 2 bases and J lost 3; bases outside the gene matches: 3. CDR3 region: CASSYTGQGYEQYF. The CDR3 DNA reads as TGTGCCAGCAGTTACACTGGACAGGGCTACGAGCAGTACTTC.

V is TRBV4-1 and J is TRBJ1-5; 9 bases align to TRBD1. V lost 3 bases, J lost 0 bases, and 9 bases stayed unmatched. The CDR3 is 18 amino acids. Germline CDR1 is MGHRA and CDR2 is YSYEKL. CDR3 DNA: TGCGCCAGCAGCCATCGGACAGGGGCGCCCCATAGCAATCAGCCCCAGCATTTT. This encodes CASSHRTGAPHSNQPQHF.

This clone has just one count. The chain links TRBV19 to TRBJ2-3, with 7 bases aligning to TRBD2. The trim removed 7 bases at V and 2 bases at J, leaving 9 bases unmatched. Germline V CDR1 and CDR2: LNHDA, SQIVND (reference sequence). This CDR3 comprises 15 residues. This CDR3 reads CASTPGGPNTDTQYF. CDR3 DNA: TGTGCCAGTACCCCGGGGGGACCTAACACAGATACGCAGTATTTT.

CDR3 loop: CASSIQGPGYTF. CDR3 coding DNA: TGTGCCAGCAGTATACAGGGCCCCGGCTACACCTTC. The V call is TRBV28, the J call TRBJ1-2; TRBD1 is a possible D gene (6 bases). Trimming stripped 5 bases from V and 8 bases from J, with 12 bases between. Per the germline V gene, CDR1 is MDHEN and CDR2 is SYDVKM. The CDR3 consists of 12 residues.

The V gene is TRBV5-6, the J gene TRBJ2-1; 7 bases fit TRBD2. This CDR3 has 15 residues. The V segment lost 0 bases and the J segment 4 bases; nucleotides outside the gene matches: 4. From germline, CDR1 is SGHDT and CDR2 YYEEEE. CDR3 nucleotide sequence: TGTGCCAGCAGCTTGGGTTGGCGGGAGTACAATGAGCAGTTCTTC. Protein product: CASSLGWREYNEQFF.

The J gene is TRBJ1-2, the V gene TRBV4-2; TRBD1 might be the D (6 bases). The CDR3 extends over 15 amino acids. Germline V lookup: CDR1 LGHNA, CDR2 YNFKEQ. The V end lost 4 bases, the J end lost 2 bases, and 14 bases lay between the germline ends. The CDR3 region has the DNA TGTGCCAGCAGCCGGGAACAGGGCCAGAACTATGGCTACACCTTC. The encoded protein is CASSREQGQNYGYTF.

V gene TRBV29-1 combines with J gene TRBJ2-5; the D is unclear. The CDR3 consists of 13 residues. Trimming took 1 base from V and 5 from J, leaving 11 bases between them. Germline CDR1 SQVTM, CDR2 ANQGSEA. The CDR3 region has the DNA TGCAGCGTTGAAGCCCGGAGTCCGGAGACCCAGTACTTC. The encoded protein is CSVEARSPETQYF.